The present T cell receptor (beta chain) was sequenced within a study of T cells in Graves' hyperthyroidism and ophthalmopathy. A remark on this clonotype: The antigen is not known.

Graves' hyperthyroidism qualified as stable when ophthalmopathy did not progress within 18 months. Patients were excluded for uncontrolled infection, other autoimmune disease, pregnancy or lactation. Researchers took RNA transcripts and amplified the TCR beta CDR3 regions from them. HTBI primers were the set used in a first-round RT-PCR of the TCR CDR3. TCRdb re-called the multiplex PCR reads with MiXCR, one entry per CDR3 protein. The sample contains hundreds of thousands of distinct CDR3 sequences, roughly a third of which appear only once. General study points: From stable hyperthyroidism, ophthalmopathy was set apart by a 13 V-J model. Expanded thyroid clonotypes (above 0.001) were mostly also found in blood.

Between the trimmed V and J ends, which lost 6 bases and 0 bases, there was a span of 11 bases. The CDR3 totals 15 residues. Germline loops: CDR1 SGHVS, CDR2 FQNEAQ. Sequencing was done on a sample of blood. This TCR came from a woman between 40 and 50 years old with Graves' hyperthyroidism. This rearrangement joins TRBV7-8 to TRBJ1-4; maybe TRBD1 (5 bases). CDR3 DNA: TGTGCCAGCAGTCCAACAGGACCAACTAATGAAAAACTGTTTTTT. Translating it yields CASSPTGPTNEKLFF.